This T cell receptor (beta chain) was recovered during a study of human T cells and chemical hapten exposure. The CDR3 runs to 13 residues. Germline CDR1 is SGHAT and CDR2 is FQNNGV. V dropped 5 bases and J dropped 4 bases, with 10 bases sitting between them. Regarding time point: patch test 1, 2 weeks after DPC sensitization. Treatment here: therapeutic diphenylcyclopropenone sensitization with weekly scalp DPC. Blood sampling preceded each patch test application. This clonotype was found a few times. TCRdb re-called the RACE reads with MiXCR, one entry per CDR3 protein. The sample lists 65,000 to 85,000 distinct CDR3 sequences, 9% to 12% seen once, with 1.3% to 1.5% in the top ten.

This receptor was identified in a woman aged 50 to 60 with alopecia areata. Some clones in this sample may be carry-over from other donors' samples. The genes are TRBV11-2 and TRBJ2-3, with D perhaps TRBD2 (5 bases). The specimen was whole blood, collected in connection with sensitization to the hapten diphenylcyclopropenone (DPC). This CDR3 is CASSAGLADTQYF. The CDR3 DNA reads TGTGCCAGCAGCGCCGGACTGGCAGATACGCAGTATTTT.